These 15 T cell receptor beta chains share one sample of origin, sequenced in a study of blood T cell repertoires in COVID-19. The protocol was immunoSEQ multiplex PCR, while the TCRdb copy is restricted to in-frame clones and leaves out a portion. The sample lists some 410,000 clones, 88% occurring once. The sequencing sample was made of PBMCs or T cells enriched from blood (not recorded which). These receptors were collected from a woman in her thirties with acute COVID-19.

The chain couples TRBV2 to TRBJ2-1; TRBD1 aligns across 7 bases. The CDR3 contains 14 residues. CDR1 is SNHLY and CDR2 is FYNNEI in the germline V gene. Germline trimming cut 1 base from V and 4 bases from J; bases unmatched to any gene: 1. The CDR3 region has the DNA TGTGCCAGCAGTGAAGAGACAGGGTACAATGAGCAGTTCTTC. It encodes CASSEETGYNEQFF.

The gene calls are TRBV7-9 and TRBJ2-7; 7 bases align to TRBD1. The CDR3 is 16 amino acids. Looked up from germline, CDR1 is SEHNR and CDR2 is FQNEAQ (reference sequence). J lost 1 base, V lost 2 bases, and 8 bases had no gene match. The CDR3 loop reads CASSLPKTGKSYEQYF. In nucleotides, the CDR3 is TGTGCCAGCAGCTTACCAAAGACAGGGAAATCCTACGAGCAGTACTTC. The full variable domain, completed using reference TRBV7-9 and TRBJ2-7, is DTGVSQNPRHKITKRGQNVTFRCDPISEHNRLYWYRQTLGQGPEFLTYFQNEAQLEKSRLLSDRFSAERPKGSFSTLEIQRTEQGDSAMYLCASSLPKTGKSYEQYFGPGTRLTVT.

The chain uses TRBV5-1 and TRBJ1-1; no clear D. Trimming stripped 2 bases from V and 5 bases from J, with 7 bases between. Germline V gene data show CDR1 as SGHRS and CDR2 as YFSETQ. This CDR3 is 12 amino acids long. This CDR3 reads CASSFSGTEAFF. DNA of the CDR3: TGCGCCAGCAGCTTCTCGGGAACTGAAGCTTTCTTT.

This sequence joins TRBV3-1 (or the pseudogene TRBV3-2) and TRBJ1-2; D gene ambiguous. The CDR3 has 11 amino acids. Germline V lookup: CDR1 LGHDT, CDR2 YNNKEL (reference sequence). The ends were cut back, 5 bases at V and 4 bases at J, with 5 bases in the middle. CDR3 residues: CASSTIYGYTF. CDR3 sequence (DNA): TGTGCCAGCAGCACAATCTATGGCTACACCTTC.

The chain combines TRBV7-9 with TRBJ1-2; TRBD1 aligns across 9 bases. V lost 7 bases and J lost 1; bases outside the gene matches: 4. The germline V gene has CDR1 SEHNR and CDR2 FQNEAQ (reference sequence). This CDR3 region has 14 residues. The CDR3 protein is CASTPGQGNYGYTF. As DNA, the CDR3 is TGTGCCAGCACCCCGGGACAGGGTAACTATGGCTACACCTTC.

This clone was observed once. The chain links TRBV30 to TRBJ1-6, with TRBD1 matching over 7 bases. The CDR3 has 15 residues. With V trimmed by 0 bases and J by 10 bases, 9 bases remained unmatched. The germline V gene encodes CDR1 GTSNPN and CDR2 SVGIG (reference sequence). The CDR3 loop is CAWSVGVSTGSPLHF. For the CDR3, the DNA is TGTGCCTGGAGTGTAGGTGTTTCGACAGGGTCACCCCTCCACTTT.

The V and J genes are TRBV6-5 and TRBJ1-1; no reliable D call. The CDR3 has 13 residues. Trimming cost V 0 bases and J 4 bases, with 6 bases left between them. Per germline, CDR1 MNHEY and CDR2 SVGAGI. Here the CDR3 reads CASSYSIATEAFF. DNA for the CDR3: TGTGCCAGCAGTTACTCTATAGCCACTGAAGCTTTCTTT.

The chain has TRBV11-1 and TRBJ2-4; no reliable D call. V lost 5 bases and J 0 bases, leaving 14 bases between the germline ends. The germline V gene encodes CDR1 SGHAT and CDR2 FQDESV (reference sequence). The CDR3 length is 16 residues. The CDR3 DNA sequence: TGTGCCAGCAGCCCCCACGCGGTCCTAGCCAAAAACATTCAGTACTTC. Its protein is CASSPHAVLAKNIQYF.

The chain links TRBV7-3 to TRBJ1-6; D remains unclear. V lost 0 bases and J 3 bases, leaving 6 bases between the germline ends. The CDR3 totals 15 residues. Germline CDR1 and CDR2: SGHTA and FQGTGA. For the CDR3, the DNA is TGTGCCAGCAGCTTAACGGCAGTCTATAATTCACCCCTCCACTTT. It is translated as CASSLTAVYNSPLHF.

The chain is built from TRBV6-4 and TRBJ1-2; 8 nucleotides align to TRBD1. The CDR3 contains 17 residues. The V gene's germline CDR1 is MRHNA and CDR2 SNTAGT. With 0 bases clipped from V and 6 bases from J, the junction kept 12 bases outside the gene matches. CDR3 sequence (DNA): TGTGCCAGCAGTGACTCGATGGCAAGGGGGACAGGAGATGGCTACACCTTC. This codes for CASSDSMARGTGDGYTF.

The rearrangement links TRBV18 to TRBJ1-3; 8 nucleotides align to TRBD1. This CDR3 has 15 amino acids. V lost 4 bases to trimming and J lost 4 bases; unmatched junction nucleotides: 6. CDR1 and CDR2 from the germline V gene are KGHSH and LQKENI. CDR3 sequence (DNA): TGTGCCAGCTCACTTGGACAGGGTGACGGAAACACCATATATTTT. Its translation is CASSLGQGDGNTIYF.

CDR3 amino acids: CASSYRQRGSRAFF. In DNA form, the CDR3 reads TGTGCCAGCAGCTACCGACAGCGGGGGTCTAGAGCTTTCTTT. The rearrangement joins TRBV5-5 to TRBJ1-1, with TRBD1 as a possible D gene (5 bases). This CDR3 spans 14 amino acids. Trimming stripped 3 bases from V and 10 bases from J, with 19 bases between. Germline V gene lookup returns CDR1 SGHKS and CDR2 YYEKEE (reference sequence).

The CDR3 spells CASSKDTYGYTF. As DNA, the CDR3 is TGCGCCAGCAGCAAGGACACCTATGGCTACACCTTC. This sequence joins TRBV5-1 and TRBJ1-2, with D possibly matching TRBD1 (5 bases). Per the germline V gene, CDR1 is SGHRS and CDR2 is YFSETQ. V was clipped by 4 bases and J by 4 bases, with 8 bases between them. The CDR3 is 12 amino acids.

V usage is TRBV4-1 and J usage is TRBJ1-6, with a possible D match to TRBD1 (5 bases). The CDR3 is 16 amino acids. Germline-derived CDR1 and CDR2 are MGHRA and YSYEKL. Trimming took off 0 bases at V and 7 bases at J, with 13 bases between the two ends. The CDR3 region has the DNA TGCGCCAGCAGCCAAGATGTCAGGGTTTACAATTCACCCCTCCACTTT. Amino acids: CASSQDVRVYNSPLHF.

This sequence joins TRBV4-2 and TRBJ1-2; D call uncertain. Looked up from germline, CDR1 is LGHNA and CDR2 is YNFKEQ. V lost 0 bases and J 5 bases, leaving 19 bases between the germline ends. The CDR3 is 17 residues long. The CDR3 protein is CASSQDRVPPGTYGYTF. The CDR3 DNA sequence: TGTGCCAGCAGCCAAGATCGAGTCCCCCCAGGAACTTATGGCTACACCTTC.